The 18 T cell receptor beta chains below come from one sample, sequenced in a study of blood T cells in healthy people across ages. Alongside a J-beta primer mix, a sample-barcoded 5' primer served in a second PCR lasting 7 to 11 cycles. TCRdb recomputed calls from the 5' RACE reads with MiXCR, one row per CDR3 protein. This sample yields about 830,000 distinct CDR3 sequences, of which 55% to 75% are seen a single time; around 22% belongs to the top ten. What was sequenced was blood. These receptor sequences come from a young man in good health.

The V call is TRBV20-1, the J call TRBJ2-1, with TRBD2 matching 11 bases. V was pared by 0 bases and J by 3 bases, with 4 bases of the junction left unmatched. The length of the CDR3 is 16 residues. Germline V gives CDR1 DFQATT, CDR2 SNEGSKA (reference sequence). In DNA, the CDR3 is TGCAGTGCTAGAGACCCTAGCGGGGGGAACTACAATGAGCAGTTCTTC. Translating it yields CSARDPSGGNYNEQFF.

The chain has TRBV29-1 and TRBJ1-6; TRBD1 is a possible D gene (5 bases). Trimming removed 6 bases at V and 7 bases at J, with 13 bases between. The CDR3 loop spans 13 amino acids. Per germline, CDR1 SQVTM and CDR2 ANQGSEA. CDR3 amino acids: CSVGEFRNSPLHF. CDR3 coding DNA: TGCAGCGTGGGGGAGTTTAGGAATTCACCCCTCCACTTT.

This chain links TRBV5-1 with TRBJ2-7; D may be TRBD2 (6 bases). Deletions cut 2 bases from V and 3 bases from J, with 15 bases between. Per the germline V gene, CDR1 is SGHRS and CDR2 is YFSETQ. There are 15 residues in the CDR3. DNA for the CDR3: TGCGCCAGCAGCTTCGGGGGAGCCGTTTTCTACGAGCAGTACTTC. Its translation is CASSFGGAVFYEQYF. Filled out from reference TRBV5-1 and TRBJ2-7, the complete variable domain reads KAGVTQTPRYLIKTRGQQVTLSCSPISGHRSVSWYQQTPGQGLQFLFEYFSETQRNKGNFPGRFSGRQFSNSRSEMNVSTLELGDSALYLCASSFGGAVFYEQYFGPGTRLTVT.

Only a few counts were recorded for this clonotype. The chain employs TRBV20-1 and TRBJ1-1; unclear D gene. In germline, CDR1 is DFQATT, CDR2 SNEGSKA (reference sequence). Trimming shortened V by 2 bases and J by 1 base, and 11 bases separated the two germline ends. The CDR3 extends over 14 amino acids. This CDR3 is CSARRPPGNTEAFF. The CDR3 nucleotides read TGCAGTGCTAGACGCCCCCCGGGGAACACTGAAGCTTTCTTT.

The chain uses TRBV7-2 and TRBJ1-2; D gene uncertain. The CDR3 runs 14 residues. Per the germline V gene, CDR1 is SGHTA and CDR2 is FQGNSA. Trimming left V 2 bases short and J 0 bases short, with 7 bases between. The CDR3 reads CASSLLDSNYGYTF. The DNA for the CDR3 is TGTGCCAGCAGCTTACTGGATTCTAACTATGGCTACACCTTC.

The rearrangement uses TRBV5-6 and TRBJ2-7; the D is unclear. Per the germline V gene, CDR1 is SGHDT and CDR2 is YYEEEE. The CDR3 extends over 15 amino acids. V was cut by 3 bases and J by 0 bases, with 13 bases left in between. The CDR3 coding sequence is TGTGCCAGCAGCTCCGGGCCGACCCCCTCCTACGAGCAGTACTTC. Amino acid sequence: CASSSGPTPSYEQYF.

The chain couples TRBV28 to TRBJ2-7; D is perhaps TRBD1 or TRBD2 (7 bases each). Looked up from germline, CDR1 is MDHEN and CDR2 is SYDVKM. CDR3 length: 13 amino acids. Deletions cut 6 bases from V and 6 bases from J, with 15 bases between. The CDR3 protein is CASRMGGGPEQYF. DNA of the CDR3: TGTGCCAGCAGGATGGGAGGGGGCCCCGAGCAGTACTTC.

The chain joins TRBV20-1 to TRBJ2-7; 14 nucleotides agree with TRBD2. V was clipped by 5 bases and J by 5 bases; unmatched bases: 2. Germline V lookup: CDR1 DFQATT, CDR2 SNEGSKA (reference sequence). This CDR3 is 13 amino acids long. CDR3 nucleotides: TGCAGTGCTGGGACTAGCGGGAGCAACGAGCAGTACTTC. This sequence encodes CSAGTSGSNEQYF.

This sequence joins TRBV29-1 and TRBJ2-1; D is possibly TRBD1 (5 bases). Germline CDR1 and CDR2: SQVTM and ANQGSEA. This CDR3 is built from 10 residues. The V gene lost 4 bases and the J gene lost 11 bases, with 9 bases spanning the gap. The CDR3 loop reads CSVGQDKQFF. The CDR3 nucleotides read TGCAGCGTTGGGCAGGACAAGCAGTTCTTC.

V usage is TRBV6-5 and J usage is TRBJ1-2, with 9 positions matching TRBD1. CDR1 and CDR2 (germline): MNHEY, SVGAGI. This CDR3 has 13 amino acids. V lost 7 bases and J lost 8; bases outside the gene matches: 8. CDR3 DNA: TGTGCCAGCACCCCAACAGGGGGCAGCGGCTACACCTTC. Protein sequence: CASTPTGGSGYTF.

A single count supports this clonotype. V and J are TRBV7-2 and TRBJ2-1, with 10 bases identical to TRBD2. Germline V gene sequence: CDR1 SGHTA, CDR2 FQGNSA. The CDR3 contains 16 residues. Losses at the gene ends were 5 bases for V and 8 bases for J; bases not matched to a gene: 12. The chain's CDR3 is CASSPSSGGSGYEQFF. In DNA form, the CDR3 reads TGTGCCAGCAGCCCGTCTAGCGGGGGTAGTGGTTATGAGCAGTTCTTC.

The V and J genes are TRBV28 and TRBJ2-7; D call uncertain. V was clipped by 2 bases and J by 3 bases, with 17 bases between them. The CDR3 extends over 16 amino acids. CDR1 and CDR2 from the germline V gene are MDHEN and SYDVKM. The CDR3 sequence: CASSLVGQAPIYEQYF. The DNA for the CDR3 is TGTGCCAGCAGTTTAGTCGGGCAAGCCCCCATCTACGAGCAGTACTTC.

This clonotype occurred a few times. The chain has TRBV6-1 and TRBJ2-1; weak D call: TRBD2 (5 bases). Trimming pared 0 bases from V and 9 bases from J, leaving 15 bases between. Per the germline V gene, CDR1 is MNHNS and CDR2 is SASEGT. The CDR3 loop spans 15 amino acids. The DNA for the CDR3 is TGTGCCAGCAGTGAAGCCCTTACGGGGAAAGGTGAGCAGTTCTTC. Translating it yields CASSEALTGKGEQFF.

This clonotype showed up just a few times. The CDR3 loop is CASSLWPGLNTGELFF. The CDR3 nucleotides read TGTGCCAGCAGCTTATGGCCCGGGTTGAACACCGGGGAGCTGTTTTTT. The chain employs TRBV7-2 and TRBJ2-2; D remains unclear. This CDR3 spans 16 amino acids. CDR1 and CDR2 from the germline V gene are SGHTA and FQGNSA. V was shortened by 2 bases and J by 1 base, with 11 bases between the two germline ends. Together with reference TRBV7-2 and TRBJ2-2, the CDR3 gives the full variable domain: GAGVSQSPSNKVTEKGKDVELRCDPISGHTALYWYRQSLGQGLEFLIYFQGNSAPDKSGLPSDRFSAERTGGSVSTLTIQRTQQEDSAVYLCASSLWPGLNTGELFFGEGSRLTVL.

In the case of this clonotype: A much more abundant neighbour one base away suggests this may be a read error. J is TRBJ2-5 and V is TRBV4-2; D tentatively reads TRBD1 or TRBD2 (6 bases each). The J call may be faulty, since TRBJ2-7 better matches the DNA end. CDR1 is LGHNA and CDR2 is YNFKEQ in the germline V gene. This CDR3 has 13 residues. CDR3 loop: CASIPKGGVEQYF. Written as DNA, the CDR3 is TGTGCCAGCATCCCGAAGGGGGGTGTCGAGCAGTACTTC.

V is TRBV12-3 or TRBV12-4 and J is TRBJ2-6; the match to TRBD2 covers 7 bases. J lost 2 bases, V lost 8 bases, and 6 bases had no gene match. The CDR3 spans 15 residues. CDR3 protein: CASGRGSPGANVLTF. Here the CDR3 DNA reads TGTGCCAGCGGGAGGGGTAGCCCTGGGGCCAACGTCCTGACTTTC.

V is TRBV20-1 and J is TRBJ2-7, with TRBD2 matching over 9 bases. The CDR3 is 15 residues long. The V segment lost 6 bases and the J segment 8 bases; nucleotides outside the gene matches: 17. Germline V gene data show CDR1 as DFQATT and CDR2 as SNEGSKA (reference sequence). Written as DNA, the CDR3 is TGCAGTGCAACTTCTAGTCGGCGGGAGGGCGGGAAGCAGTACTTC. This codes for CSATSSRREGGKQYF.

This clonotype was detected only a few times. The rearrangement links TRBV4-3 to TRBJ2-1; a possible D gene is TRBD2 (6 bases). This CDR3 has 16 amino acids. Trimming cost V 0 bases and J 7 bases, with 16 bases left between them. Germline V gene sequence: CDR1 LGHNA, CDR2 YSLEER. This chain's CDR3 is CASSQDTSRGSNEQFF. Here the CDR3 DNA reads TGCGCCAGCAGCCAAGACACTAGCAGAGGGTCTAATGAGCAGTTCTTC.